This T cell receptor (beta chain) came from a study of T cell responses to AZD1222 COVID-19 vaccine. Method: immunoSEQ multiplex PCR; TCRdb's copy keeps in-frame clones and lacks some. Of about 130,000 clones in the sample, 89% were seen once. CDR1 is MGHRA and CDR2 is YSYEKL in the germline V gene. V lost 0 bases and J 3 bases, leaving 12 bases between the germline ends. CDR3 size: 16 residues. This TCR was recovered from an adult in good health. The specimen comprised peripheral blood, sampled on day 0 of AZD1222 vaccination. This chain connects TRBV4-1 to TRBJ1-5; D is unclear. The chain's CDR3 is CASSQDKGQPNQPQHF. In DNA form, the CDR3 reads TGCGCCAGCAGCCAAGATAAAGGGCAACCCAATCAGCCCCAGCATTTT.